The rows below give T cell receptor beta chains drawn from one sample of a study of cytomegalovirus exposure and HLA in healthy donors. The repertoire was sequenced with immunoSEQ multiplex PCR; TCRdb's copy has only in-frame clones and lacks some. The sample shows around 200,000 clones, 70% to 80% of them seen only once. The sample comprised PBMCs. These receptors were taken from a woman in her 50s in good health and CMV-seronegative. CDR3s include the opening cysteine and the closing phenylalanine or tryptophan. D genes are given only for firm matches. Size values are once, few and many counts, or a class for expanded clones, and some rows have none.

d_gene,v_gene,j_gene,abundance,CDR3aa,CDR3nt
.,TRBV27,TRBJ1-2,.,CASSFLGSPGYTF,TGTGCCAGCAGTTTTCTCGGGTCCCCTGGCTACACCTTC
.,TRBV11-2,TRBJ2-3,.,CASSLGHGGNTDTQYF,TGTGCCAGCAGCTTAGGGCACGGGGGTAACACAGATACGCAGTATTTT
TRBD1,TRBV4-3,TRBJ2-1,.,CASSQGQGIIIPNEQFF,TGCGCCAGCAGCCAAGGACAGGGAATAATAATCCCTAATGAGCAGTTCTTC
.,TRBV4-1,TRBJ2-1,.,CASSHEETRPNEQFF,TGCGCCAGCAGCCACGAAGAGACTAGACCCAATGAGCAGTTCTTC
.,TRBV5-4,TRBJ1-1,once,CASSTGQYTEAFF,TGTGCCAGCAGCACCGGACAGTACACTGAAGCTTTCTTT
.,TRBV13,TRBJ2-1,.,CASSWGHYNEQFF,TGTGCCAGCAGCTGGGGACACTACAATGAGCAGTTCTTC
.,TRBV18,TRBJ2-3,.,CASSWDTLTDTQYF,TGTGCCAGCTCATGGGACACTCTAACAGATACGCAGTATTTT
.,TRBV7-2,TRBJ1-2,.,CASSLIAGPYGYTF,TGTGCCAGCAGCTTAATCGCGGGCCCCTATGGCTACACCTTC
.,TRBV6-1,TRBJ2-2,.,CASSVPYTGELFF,TGTGCCAGCAGTGTTCCCTACACCGGGGAGCTATTTTTT
.,TRBV11-2,TRBJ2-7,once,CASSSTRNEQYF,TGTGCCAGCAGCTCCACTAGGAACGAGCAGTACTTC
.,TRBV4-1,TRBJ2-3,few,CASSPLMTGLTDTQYF,TGCGCCAGCAGCCCCCTTATGACTGGACTCACAGATACGCAGTATTTT
.,TRBV29-1,TRBJ2-7,.,CSVTTDAYEQCF,TGCAGCGTTACGACAGATGCCTACGAGCAGTGCTTC
TRBD2,TRBV4-3,TRBJ2-2,.,CASSPSRGEGRTGELFF,TGCGCCAGCAGCCCCTCACGGGGGGAGGGGCGGACCGGGGAGCTGTTTTTT
.,TRBV7-3,TRBJ2-1,.,CAGSPRTGGTNEQFF,TGTGCCGGAAGTCCCCGGACTGGGGGGACCAATGAGCAGTTCTTC
.,TRBV15,TRBJ2-1,.,CATRPDSHSLFF,TGTGCCACCAGGCCTGACAGTCATTCTCTGTTCTTC
.,TRBV4-3,TRBJ2-6,few,CASSQDDGSGANVLTF,TGCGCCAGCAGCCAAGATGACGGGTCTGGGGCCAACGTCCTGACTTTC
.,TRBV29-1,TRBJ2-7,.,CSVEFRDTTYEQYF,TGCAGCGTTGAATTTAGGGACACCACCTACGAGCAGTACTTC
.,TRBV2,TRBJ1-6,few,CASSATSAVNSPLHF,TGTGCCAGCAGCGCCACCAGCGCCGTTAATTCCCCCCTCCACTTT
.,TRBV5-1,TRBJ1-1,once,CASSFHWSANTEAFF,TGCGCCAGCAGCTTCCACTGGTCCGCAAACACTGAAGCTTTCTTT
.,TRBV28,TRBJ2-1,.,CASSSLGQLPPNEQFF,TGTGCCAGCAGTTCCCTCGGACAATTACCTCCCAATGAGCAGTTCTTC
TRBD1,TRBV27,TRBJ1-2,.,CASSYLQGAHGYTF,TGTGCCAGCAGTTATCTACAGGGGGCGCATGGCTACACCTTC
TRBD1,TRBV19,TRBJ2-2,.,CASSRGDRDTGELFF,TGTGCCAGTAGTAGAGGAGACAGGGATACCGGGGAGCTGTTTTTT
TRBD1,TRBV29-1,TRBJ1-4,.,CSVEERGRNEKLFF,TGCAGCGTTGAAGAAAGGGGGCGAAATGAAAAACTGTTTTTT
.,TRBV19,TRBJ2-5,.,CASSEGQLSQYF,TGTGCCAGCTCGGAGGGCCAGTTGTCCCAGTACTTC
TRBD1,TRBV5-1,TRBJ2-3,.,CASSPGQGRTDTQYF,TGCGCCAGCAGCCCCGGACAGGGGCGCACAGATACGCAGTATTTT
.,TRBV19,TRBJ2-5,.,CASSVTRGETQYF,TGTGCCAGTAGTGTTACACGGGGGGAGACCCAGTACTTC
.,TRBV5-1,TRBJ2-6,.,CASSLEAGKVTGANVLTF,TGCGCCAGCAGCTTGGAGGCAGGGAAAGTAACTGGGGCCAACGTCCTGACTTTC
TRBD2,TRBV27,TRBJ2-1,.,CASNILAGEGDEQFF,TGTGCCAGCAATATACTAGCGGGAGAGGGGGATGAGCAGTTCTTC
TRBD2,TRBV28,TRBJ2-7,few,CASSLGGSGGLSSYEQYF,TGTGCCAGCAGTTTAGGCGGGAGCGGGGGGCTTTCCTCCTACGAGCAGTACTTC
TRBD2,TRBV9,TRBJ2-3,.,CASSGRSGGSTDTQYF,TGTGCCAGCAGCGGACGTAGCGGGGGGTCCACAGATACGCAGTATTTT
.,TRBV28,TRBJ1-2,.,CASSLSPGGYGYTF,TGTGCCAGCAGTTTATCACCAGGTGGCTATGGCTACACCTTC
.,TRBV11-2,TRBJ2-5,.,CASRPGGAGGQTQYF,TGTGCCAGCAGACCTGGGGGGGCCGGTGGTCAGACCCAGTACTTC
.,TRBV15,TRBJ1-4,once,CATSRDEAPGEKLFF,TGTGCCACCAGCAGAGATGAGGCCCCCGGGGAAAAACTGTTTTTT
.,TRBV7-2,TRBJ1-3,.,CASSFDSVSGNTIYF,TGTGCCAGCAGCTTCGACAGCGTCTCTGGAAACACCATATATTTT
.,TRBV5-1,TRBJ2-5,once,CASSPGSRETQYF,TGCGCCAGCAGCCCCGGGTCTCGGGAGACCCAGTACTTC
TRBD1,TRBV12-5,TRBJ1-1,.,CASGLRAGGEAFF,TGTGCTAGTGGTTTGAGGGCAGGGGGTGAAGCTTTCTTT
.,TRBV6-5,TRBJ2-3,few,CASNDRPPGTDTQYF,TGTGCCAGCAACGACAGGCCCCCTGGCACAGATACGCAGTATTTT
.,TRBV11-2,TRBJ2-2,.,CASSSSGNTGELFF,TGTGCCAGCAGCAGTAGCGGGAACACCGGGGAGCTGTTTTTT
TRBD1,TRBV19,TRBJ1-5,few,CASSPGTGNQPQHF,TGTGCCAGTAGCCCCGGGACAGGGAATCAGCCCCAGCATTTT
.,TRBV5-1,TRBJ2-1,.,CASSLDLRGNEQFF,TGCGCCAGCAGCTTGGACCTCAGGGGCAATGAGCAGTTCTTC